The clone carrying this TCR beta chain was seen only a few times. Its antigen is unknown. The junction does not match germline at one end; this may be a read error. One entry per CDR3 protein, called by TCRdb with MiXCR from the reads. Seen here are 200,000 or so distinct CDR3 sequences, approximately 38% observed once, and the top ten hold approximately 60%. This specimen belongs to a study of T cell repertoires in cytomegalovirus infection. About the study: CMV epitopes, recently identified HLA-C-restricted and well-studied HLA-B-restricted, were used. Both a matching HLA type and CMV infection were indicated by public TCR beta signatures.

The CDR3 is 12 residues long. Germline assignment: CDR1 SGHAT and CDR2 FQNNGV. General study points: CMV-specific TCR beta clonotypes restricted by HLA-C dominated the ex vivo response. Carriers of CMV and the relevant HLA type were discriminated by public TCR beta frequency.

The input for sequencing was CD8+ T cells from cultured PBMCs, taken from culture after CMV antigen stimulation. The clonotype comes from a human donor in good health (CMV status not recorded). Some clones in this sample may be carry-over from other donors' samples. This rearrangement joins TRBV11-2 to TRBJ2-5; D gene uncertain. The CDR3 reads CASTLPEETQYF. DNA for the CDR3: TGTGCCAGCACCTTACCTGAAGAGACCCAGTACTTC.